Following are 7 T cell receptor beta chains from one sample sequenced in a study of identical twins. TCRdb ran MiXCR on the 5' RACE reads and lists one entry per CDR3 protein. The data hold 200,000 to 300,000 distinct CDR3 sequences, with roughly 13% observed a single time. The data also belong to a second study, concerning yellow fever vaccine responses in identical twins.

Sequencing was done on a sample of memory (CD45RO+) T cells sorted from blood. Every receptor here comes from a woman under 30 in good health.

This clonotype has ten or more counts. The chain joins TRBV20-1 to TRBJ2-1, with D possibly being TRBD2 (6 bases). In germline, CDR1 is DFQATT, CDR2 SNEGSKA (reference sequence). This CDR3 contains 10 residues. Trimming stripped 7 bases from V and 8 bases from J, with 9 bases between. For the CDR3, the DNA is TGCAGTGTCTGGGAGGATGAGCAGTTCTTC. Its protein is CSVWEDEQFF.

The chain couples TRBV11-2 to TRBJ2-5; 12 nucleotides match TRBD2. There are 17 residues in the CDR3. V gave up 4 bases and J gave up 2 bases; unmatched junction bases: 8. CDR1 and CDR2 (germline): SGHAT, FQNNGV. The CDR3 DNA reads as TGTGCCAGCAGCTACGGACTAGCGGGGACCAAACAAGAGACCCAGTACTTC. This gives the protein CASSYGLAGTKQETQYF. Complete variable domain (other parts from reference TRBV11-2 and TRBJ2-5): EAGVAQSPRYKIIEKRQSVAFWCNPISGHATLYWYQQILGQGPKLLIQFQNNGVVDDSQLPKDRFSAERLKGVDSTLKIQPAKLEDSAVYLCASSYGLAGTKQETQYFGPGTRLLVL.

This clonotype was counted many times. V and J are TRBV20-1 and TRBJ2-7; maybe TRBD2 (5 bases). V lost 0 bases, J lost 2 bases, and 14 bases lay in between. CDR3 length: 15 residues. CDR1 DFQATT and CDR2 SNEGSKA come from the germline V gene (reference sequence). CDR3 DNA sequence: TGCAGTGCTAGAGATGCCCGGGGTCAGACCTACGAGCAGTACTTC. Encoded protein: CSARDARGQTYEQYF.

This clonotype appeared a few times. The CDR3 nucleotides are TGTGCCACCAGTGATCCCTCCTGGGAGCGGGGGGGCGTAAATGAGCAGTTCTTC. Protein product: CATSDPSWERGGVNEQFF. The chain couples TRBV24-1 to TRBJ2-1, with TRBD2 matching over 10 bases. Germline-derived CDR1 and CDR2 are KGHDR and SFDVKD. Trimming took 3 bases from V and 7 from J; bases not matched to a gene: 14. CDR3 length: 18 amino acids.

This clonotype was recorded a few times. The chain couples TRBV6-5 to TRBJ2-7, with D possibly matching TRBD1 (5 bases). V shed 0 bases and J shed 5 bases, with 14 bases lying between them. In germline, CDR1 is MNHEY, CDR2 SVGAGI. The CDR3 spans 15 residues. The CDR3 reads CASSYSGQGSHEQYF. The DNA for the CDR3 is TGTGCCAGCAGTTACTCCGGTCAGGGTTCCCACGAGCAGTACTTC.

The chain joins TRBV6-1 to TRBJ2-1; tentatively, D is TRBD1 (6 bases). The V and J ends lost 3 bases and 6 bases respectively, with 15 bases between them. Germline CDR1 MNHNS, CDR2 SASEGT. The CDR3 spans 15 residues. For the CDR3, the DNA is TGTGCCAGCAGTGAGCGGCAGGGGTTCGGCAATGAGCAGTTCTTC. Its protein product is CASSERQGFGNEQFF.

This clonotype was recorded many times. The V and J genes are TRBV20-1 and TRBJ2-5; D gene uncertain. The length of the CDR3 is 11 residues. V lost 6 bases and J 4 bases, leaving 9 bases between the germline ends. Germline V lookup: CDR1 DFQATT, CDR2 SNEGSKA (reference sequence). The CDR3 coding sequence is TGCAGTGCGGCGATAGGAGAGACCCAGTACTTC. Translated, it gives CSAAIGETQYF.